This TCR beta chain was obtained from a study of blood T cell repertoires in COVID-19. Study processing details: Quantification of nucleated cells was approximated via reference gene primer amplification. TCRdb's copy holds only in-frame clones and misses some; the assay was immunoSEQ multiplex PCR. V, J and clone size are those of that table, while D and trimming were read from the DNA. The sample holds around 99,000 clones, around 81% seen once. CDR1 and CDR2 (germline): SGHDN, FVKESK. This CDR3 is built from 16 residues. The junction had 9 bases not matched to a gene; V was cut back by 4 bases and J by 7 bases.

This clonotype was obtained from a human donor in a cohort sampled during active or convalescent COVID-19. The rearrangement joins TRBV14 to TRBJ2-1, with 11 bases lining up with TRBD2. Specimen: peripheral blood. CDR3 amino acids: CASSLLAGGFANEQFF. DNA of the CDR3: TGTGCCAGCAGCCTGCTAGCGGGAGGTTTTGCAAATGAGCAGTTCTTC.